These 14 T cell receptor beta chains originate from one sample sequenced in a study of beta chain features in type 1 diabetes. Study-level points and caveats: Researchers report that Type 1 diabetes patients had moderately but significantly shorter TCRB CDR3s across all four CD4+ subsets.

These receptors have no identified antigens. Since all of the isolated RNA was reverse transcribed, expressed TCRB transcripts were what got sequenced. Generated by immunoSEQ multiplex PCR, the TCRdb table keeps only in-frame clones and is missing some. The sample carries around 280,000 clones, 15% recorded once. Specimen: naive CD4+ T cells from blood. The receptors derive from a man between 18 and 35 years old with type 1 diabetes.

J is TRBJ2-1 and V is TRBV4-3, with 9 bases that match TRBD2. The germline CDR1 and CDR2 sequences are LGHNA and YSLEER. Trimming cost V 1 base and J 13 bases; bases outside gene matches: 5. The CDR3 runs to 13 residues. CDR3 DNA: TGCGCCAGCAGCCAAGTCCGGGGGACTAGCCAGTTCTTC. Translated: CASSQVRGTSQFF.

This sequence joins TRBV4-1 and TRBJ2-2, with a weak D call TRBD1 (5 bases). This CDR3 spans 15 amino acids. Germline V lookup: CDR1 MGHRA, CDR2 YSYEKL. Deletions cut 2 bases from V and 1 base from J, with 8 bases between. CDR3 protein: CASSQPGQNTGELFF. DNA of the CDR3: TGCGCCAGCAGCCAACCCGGACAGAACACCGGGGAGCTGTTTTTT.

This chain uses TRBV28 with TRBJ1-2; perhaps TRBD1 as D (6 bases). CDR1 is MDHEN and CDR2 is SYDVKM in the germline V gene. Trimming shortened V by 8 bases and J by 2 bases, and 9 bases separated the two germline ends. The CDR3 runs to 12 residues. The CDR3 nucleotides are TGTGCCAGCCGAGACAGGAACTATGGCTACACCTTC. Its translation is CASRDRNYGYTF.

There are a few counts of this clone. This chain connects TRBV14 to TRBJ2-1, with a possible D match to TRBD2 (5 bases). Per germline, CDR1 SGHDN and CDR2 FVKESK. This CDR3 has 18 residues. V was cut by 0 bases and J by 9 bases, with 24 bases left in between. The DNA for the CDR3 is TGTGCCAGCAGCCAAGAGGGAGAGGCCAGTCGGGCGGCGAGTGAGCAGTTCTTC. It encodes CASSQEGEASRAASEQFF.

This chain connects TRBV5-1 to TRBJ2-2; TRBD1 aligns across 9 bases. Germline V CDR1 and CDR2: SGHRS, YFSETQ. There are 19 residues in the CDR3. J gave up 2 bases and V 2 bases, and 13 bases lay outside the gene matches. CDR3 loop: CASSFRTKTGQGNTGELFF. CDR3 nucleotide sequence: TGCGCCAGCAGCTTCCGAACCAAGACGGGACAGGGCAACACCGGGGAGCTGTTTTTT.

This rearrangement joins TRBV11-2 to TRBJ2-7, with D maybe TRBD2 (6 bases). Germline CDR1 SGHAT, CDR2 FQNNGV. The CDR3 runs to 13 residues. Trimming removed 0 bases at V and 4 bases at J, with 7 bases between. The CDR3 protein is CASSLEAGYEQYF. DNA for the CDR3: TGTGCCAGCAGCTTAGAGGCGGGGTACGAGCAGTACTTC.

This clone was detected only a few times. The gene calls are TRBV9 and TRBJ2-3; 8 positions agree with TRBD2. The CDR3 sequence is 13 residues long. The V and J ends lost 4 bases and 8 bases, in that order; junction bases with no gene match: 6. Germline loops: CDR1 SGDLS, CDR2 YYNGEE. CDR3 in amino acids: CASSPGGGATQYF. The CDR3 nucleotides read TGTGCCAGCAGCCCCGGGGGGGGCGCTACGCAGTATTTT. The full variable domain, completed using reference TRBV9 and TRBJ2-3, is DSGVTQTPKHLITATGQRVTLRCSPRSGDLSVYWYQQSLDQGLQFLIQYYNGEERAKGNILERFSAQQFPDLHSELNLSSLELGDSALYFCASSPGGGATQYFGPGTRLTVL.

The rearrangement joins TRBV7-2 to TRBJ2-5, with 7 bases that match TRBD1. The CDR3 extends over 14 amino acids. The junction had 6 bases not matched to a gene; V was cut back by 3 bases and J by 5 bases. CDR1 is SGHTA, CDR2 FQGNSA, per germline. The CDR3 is CASSLRQGGETQYF. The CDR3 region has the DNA TGTGCCAGCAGCTTGAGACAGGGCGGGGAGACCCAGTACTTC.

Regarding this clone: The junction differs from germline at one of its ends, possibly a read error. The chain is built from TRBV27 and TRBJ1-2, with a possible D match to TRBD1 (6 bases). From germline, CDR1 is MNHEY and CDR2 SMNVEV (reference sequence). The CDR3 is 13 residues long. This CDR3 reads CASSSRTVLSSRF. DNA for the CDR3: TGTGCCAGCAGTTCCCGGACAGTCCTCTCATCTCGCTTC.

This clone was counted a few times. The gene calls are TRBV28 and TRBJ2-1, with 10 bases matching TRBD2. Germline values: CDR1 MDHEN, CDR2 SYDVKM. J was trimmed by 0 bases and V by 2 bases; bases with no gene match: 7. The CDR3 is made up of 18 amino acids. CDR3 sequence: CASSLGLAGDLSYNEQFF. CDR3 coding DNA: TGTGCCAGCAGTTTAGGTCTAGCGGGGGACCTCTCCTACAATGAGCAGTTCTTC.

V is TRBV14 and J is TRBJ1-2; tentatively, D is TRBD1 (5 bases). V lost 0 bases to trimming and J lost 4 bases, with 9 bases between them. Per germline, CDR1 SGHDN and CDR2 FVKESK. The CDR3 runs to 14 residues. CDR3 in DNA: TGTGCCAGCAGCCAAGATCGGACATTCTATGGCTACACCTTC. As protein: CASSQDRTFYGYTF.

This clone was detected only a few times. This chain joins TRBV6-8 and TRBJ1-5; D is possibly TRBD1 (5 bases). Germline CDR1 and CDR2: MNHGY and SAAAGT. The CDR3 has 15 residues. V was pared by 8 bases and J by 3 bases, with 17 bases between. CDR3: CASYRKGKYNQPQHF. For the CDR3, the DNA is TGTGCCAGCTATCGGAAGGGGAAATACAATCAGCCCCAGCATTTT.

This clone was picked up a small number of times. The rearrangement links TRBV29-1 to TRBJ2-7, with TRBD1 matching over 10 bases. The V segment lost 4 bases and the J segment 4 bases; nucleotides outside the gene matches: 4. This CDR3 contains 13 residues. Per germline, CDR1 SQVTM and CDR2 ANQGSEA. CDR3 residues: CSVGRDRGYEQYF. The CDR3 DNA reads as TGCAGCGTTGGAAGGGACAGGGGTTACGAGCAGTACTTC.

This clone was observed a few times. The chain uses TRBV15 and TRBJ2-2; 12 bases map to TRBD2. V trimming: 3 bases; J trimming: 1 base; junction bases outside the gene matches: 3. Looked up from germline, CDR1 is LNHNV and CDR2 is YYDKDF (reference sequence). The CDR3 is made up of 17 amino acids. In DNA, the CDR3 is TGTGCCACCAGCAGGACTAGCGGGAGCGTGAACACCGGGGAGCTGTTTTTT. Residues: CATSRTSGSVNTGELFF.